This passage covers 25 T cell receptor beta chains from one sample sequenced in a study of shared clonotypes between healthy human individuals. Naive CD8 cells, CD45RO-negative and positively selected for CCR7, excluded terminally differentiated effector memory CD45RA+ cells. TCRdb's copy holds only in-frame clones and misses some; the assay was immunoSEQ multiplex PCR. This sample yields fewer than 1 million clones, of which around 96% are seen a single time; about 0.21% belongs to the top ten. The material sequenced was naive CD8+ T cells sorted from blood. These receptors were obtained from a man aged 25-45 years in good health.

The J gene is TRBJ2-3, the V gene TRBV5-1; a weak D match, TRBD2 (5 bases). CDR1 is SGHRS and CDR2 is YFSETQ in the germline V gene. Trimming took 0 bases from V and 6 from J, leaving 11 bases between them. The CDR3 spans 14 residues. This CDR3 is CASSLDEGRDTQYF. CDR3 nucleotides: TGCGCCAGCAGCTTGGATGAGGGTAGGGATACGCAGTATTTT.

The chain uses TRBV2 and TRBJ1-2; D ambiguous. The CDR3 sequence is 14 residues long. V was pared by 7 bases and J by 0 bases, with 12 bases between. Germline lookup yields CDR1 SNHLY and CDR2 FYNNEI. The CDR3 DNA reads TGTGCCAGCATGGAGGCACGAACTAACTATGGCTACACCTTC. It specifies CASMEARTNYGYTF.

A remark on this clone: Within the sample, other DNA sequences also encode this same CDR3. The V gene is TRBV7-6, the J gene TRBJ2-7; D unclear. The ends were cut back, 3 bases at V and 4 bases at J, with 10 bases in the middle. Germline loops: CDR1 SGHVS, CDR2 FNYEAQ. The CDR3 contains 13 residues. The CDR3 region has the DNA TGTGCCAGCAGCTTGGGAAGTGGGTACGAGCAGTACTTC. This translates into CASSLGSGYEQYF.

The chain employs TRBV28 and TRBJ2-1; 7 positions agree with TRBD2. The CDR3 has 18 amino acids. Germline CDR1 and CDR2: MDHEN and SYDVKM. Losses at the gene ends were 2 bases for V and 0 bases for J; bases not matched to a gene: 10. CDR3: CASSLLQPSGSSYNEQFF. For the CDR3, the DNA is TGTGCCAGCAGTTTACTTCAGCCTAGCGGCAGCTCCTACAATGAGCAGTTCTTC. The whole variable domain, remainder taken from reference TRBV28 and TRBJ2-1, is DVKVTQSSRYLVKRTGEKVFLECVQDMDHENMFWYRQDPGLGLRLIYFSYDVKMKEKGDIPEGYSVSREKKERFSLILESASTNQTSMYLCASSLLQPSGSSYNEQFFGPGTRLTVL.

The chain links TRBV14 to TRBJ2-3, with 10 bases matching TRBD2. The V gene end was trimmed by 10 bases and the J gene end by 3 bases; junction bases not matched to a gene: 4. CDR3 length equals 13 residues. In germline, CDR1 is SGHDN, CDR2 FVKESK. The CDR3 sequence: CATQREGTDTQYF. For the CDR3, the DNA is TGTGCCACCCAGCGGGAGGGTACAGATACGCAGTATTTT. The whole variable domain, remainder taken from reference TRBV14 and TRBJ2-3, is EAGVTQFPSHSVIEKGQTVTLRCDPISGHDNLYWYRRVMGKEIKFLLHFVKESKQDESGMPNNRFLAERTGGTYSTLKVQPAELEDSGVYFCATQREGTDTQYFGPGTRLTVL.

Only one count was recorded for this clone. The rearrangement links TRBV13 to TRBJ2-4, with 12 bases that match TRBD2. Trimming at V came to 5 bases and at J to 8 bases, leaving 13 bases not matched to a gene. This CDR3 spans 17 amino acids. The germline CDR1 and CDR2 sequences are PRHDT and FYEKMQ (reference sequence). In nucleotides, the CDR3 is TGTGCCAGCAGCACCCGCGGGCTAGCGGGAGGGGATGACATTCAGTACTTC. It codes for CASSTRGLAGGDDIQYF.

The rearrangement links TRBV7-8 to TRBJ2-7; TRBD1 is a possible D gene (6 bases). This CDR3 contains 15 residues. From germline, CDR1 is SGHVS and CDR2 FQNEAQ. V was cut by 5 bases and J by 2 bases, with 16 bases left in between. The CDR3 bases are TGTGCCAGCAGCCTAAACAGGGAAACGGCCTACGAGCAGTACTTC. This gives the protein CASSLNRETAYEQYF.

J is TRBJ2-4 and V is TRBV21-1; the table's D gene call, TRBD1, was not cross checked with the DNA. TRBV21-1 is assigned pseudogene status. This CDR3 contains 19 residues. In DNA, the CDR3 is TGTGCCAGCAGCACGAAGGACAGGGGGCCCTTTCTAGCCAAAAACATTCAGTACTTC. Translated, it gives CASSTKDRGPFLAKNIQYF.

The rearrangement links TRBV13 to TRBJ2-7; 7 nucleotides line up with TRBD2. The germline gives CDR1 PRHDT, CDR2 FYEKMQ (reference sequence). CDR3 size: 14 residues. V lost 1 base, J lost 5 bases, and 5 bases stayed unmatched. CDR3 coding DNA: TGTGCCAGCAGCTTAGTAAGCGGGAACAACGAGCAGTACTTC. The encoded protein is CASSLVSGNNEQYF. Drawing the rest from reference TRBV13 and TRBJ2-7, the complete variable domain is AAGVIQSPRHLIKEKRETATLKCYPIPRHDTVYWYQQGPGQDPQFLISFYEKMQSDKGSIPDRFSAQQFSDYHSELNMSSLELGDSALYFCASSLVSGNNEQYFGPGTRLTVT.

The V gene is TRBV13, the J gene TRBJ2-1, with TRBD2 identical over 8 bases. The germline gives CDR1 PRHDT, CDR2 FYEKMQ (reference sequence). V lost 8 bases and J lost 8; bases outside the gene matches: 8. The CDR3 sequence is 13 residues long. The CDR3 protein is CASGVAGKDEQFF. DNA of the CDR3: TGTGCCAGCGGGGTAGCGGGAAAGGATGAGCAGTTCTTC.

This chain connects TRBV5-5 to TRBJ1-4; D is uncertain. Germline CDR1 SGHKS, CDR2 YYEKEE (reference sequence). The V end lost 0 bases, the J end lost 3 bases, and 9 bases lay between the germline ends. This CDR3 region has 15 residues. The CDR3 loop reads CASSLDYGSNEKLFF. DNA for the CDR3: TGTGCCAGCAGCTTGGATTACGGGTCTAATGAAAAACTGTTTTTT.

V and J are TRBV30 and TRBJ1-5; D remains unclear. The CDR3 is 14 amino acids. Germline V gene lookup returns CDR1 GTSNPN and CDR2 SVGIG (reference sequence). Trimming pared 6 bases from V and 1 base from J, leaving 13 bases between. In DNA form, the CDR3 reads TGTGCCTGCATCCCCCGGGGAAGCAATCAGCCCCAGCATTTT. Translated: CACIPRGSNQPQHF.

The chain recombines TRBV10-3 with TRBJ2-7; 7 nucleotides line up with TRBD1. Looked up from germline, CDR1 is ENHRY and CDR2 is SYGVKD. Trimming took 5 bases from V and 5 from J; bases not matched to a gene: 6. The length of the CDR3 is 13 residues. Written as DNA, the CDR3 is TGTGCCATCAGTTCCGGGACAGTGGACGAGCAGTACTTC. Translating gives CAISSGTVDEQYF.

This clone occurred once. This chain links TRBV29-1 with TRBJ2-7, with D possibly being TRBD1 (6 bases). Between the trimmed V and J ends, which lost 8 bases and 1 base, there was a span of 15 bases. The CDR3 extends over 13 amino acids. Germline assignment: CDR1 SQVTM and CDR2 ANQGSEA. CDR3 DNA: TGCAGCTACCGGACAGCGAGGTCCTACGAGCAGTACTTC. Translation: CSYRTARSYEQYF.

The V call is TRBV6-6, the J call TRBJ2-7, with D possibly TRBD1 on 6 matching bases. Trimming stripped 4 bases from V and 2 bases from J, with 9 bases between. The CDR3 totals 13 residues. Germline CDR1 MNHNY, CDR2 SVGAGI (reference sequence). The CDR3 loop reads CASSLYRAYEQYF. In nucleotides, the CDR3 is TGTGCCAGCAGTTTATACAGGGCCTACGAGCAGTACTTC.

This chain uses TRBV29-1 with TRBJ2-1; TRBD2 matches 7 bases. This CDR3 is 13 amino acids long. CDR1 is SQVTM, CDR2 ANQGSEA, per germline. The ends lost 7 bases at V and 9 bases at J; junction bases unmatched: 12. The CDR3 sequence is CSASERDRGEQFF. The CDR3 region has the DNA TGCAGCGCCTCAGAGCGGGATAGGGGTGAGCAGTTCTTC.

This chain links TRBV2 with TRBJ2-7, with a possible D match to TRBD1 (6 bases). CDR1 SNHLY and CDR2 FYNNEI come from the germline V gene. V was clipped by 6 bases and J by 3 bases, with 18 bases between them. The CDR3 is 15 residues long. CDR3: CASRSRDRPNYEQYF. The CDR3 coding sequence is TGTGCCAGCAGATCCCGAGACAGGCCCAACTACGAGCAGTACTTC.

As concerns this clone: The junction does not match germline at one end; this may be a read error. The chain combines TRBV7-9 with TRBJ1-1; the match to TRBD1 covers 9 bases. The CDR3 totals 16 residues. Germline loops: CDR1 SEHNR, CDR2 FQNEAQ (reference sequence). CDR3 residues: CASSLGGTGSNAEAFF. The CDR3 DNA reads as TGTGCCAGCAGCTTAGGCGGGACAGGGTCGAACGCTGAAGCTTTCTTT.

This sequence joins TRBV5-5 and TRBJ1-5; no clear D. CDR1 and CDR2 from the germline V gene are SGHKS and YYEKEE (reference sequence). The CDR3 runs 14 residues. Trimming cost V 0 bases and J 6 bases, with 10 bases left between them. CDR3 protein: CASSLVGGAQPQHF. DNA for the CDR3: TGTGCCAGCAGCTTGGTCGGTGGAGCTCAGCCCCAGCATTTT.

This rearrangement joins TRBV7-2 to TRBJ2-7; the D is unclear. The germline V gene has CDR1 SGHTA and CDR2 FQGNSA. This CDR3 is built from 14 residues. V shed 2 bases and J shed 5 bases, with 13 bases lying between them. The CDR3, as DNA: TGTGCCAGCAGCTTAACCGGAGTGAACCACGAGCAGTACTTC. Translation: CASSLTGVNHEQYF.

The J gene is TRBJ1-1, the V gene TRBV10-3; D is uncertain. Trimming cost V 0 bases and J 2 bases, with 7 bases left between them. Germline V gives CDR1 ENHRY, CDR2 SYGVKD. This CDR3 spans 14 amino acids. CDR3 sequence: CAISESAGNTEAFF. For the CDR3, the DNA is TGTGCCATCAGTGAGTCAGCGGGCAACACTGAAGCTTTCTTT.

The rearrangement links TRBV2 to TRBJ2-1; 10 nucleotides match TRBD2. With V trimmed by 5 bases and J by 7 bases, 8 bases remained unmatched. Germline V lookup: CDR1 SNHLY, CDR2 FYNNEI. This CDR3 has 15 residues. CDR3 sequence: CASSPLAGDRNEQFF. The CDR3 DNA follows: TGTGCCAGCAGTCCCCTAGCGGGAGATAGGAATGAGCAGTTCTTC.

CDR3 protein: CASSSGTRGIEQFF. The CDR3, as DNA: TGTGCCAGCAGCTCAGGGACGAGGGGTATAGAGCAGTTCTTC. The chain employs TRBV27 and TRBJ2-1; D is tentatively TRBD1 or TRBD2 (5 bases each). This CDR3 spans 14 amino acids. CDR1 is MNHEY and CDR2 is SMNVEV in the germline V gene (reference sequence). The ends were cut back, 6 bases at V and 10 bases at J, with 19 bases in the middle.

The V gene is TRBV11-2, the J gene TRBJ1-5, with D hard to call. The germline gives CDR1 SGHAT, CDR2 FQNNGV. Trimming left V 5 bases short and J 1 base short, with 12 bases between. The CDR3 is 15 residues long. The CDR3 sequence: CASSPGQTSNQPQHF. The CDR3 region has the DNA TGTGCCAGCAGCCCAGGTCAGACCAGCAATCAGCCCCAGCATTTT.

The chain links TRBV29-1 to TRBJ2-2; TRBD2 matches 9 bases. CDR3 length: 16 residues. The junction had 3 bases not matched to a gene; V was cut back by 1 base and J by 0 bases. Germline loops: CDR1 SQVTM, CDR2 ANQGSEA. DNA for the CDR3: TGCAGCGTTGAAGGGCCTAGCGGGACGAACACCGGGGAGCTGTTTTTT. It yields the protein CSVEGPSGTNTGELFF.